This entry lists 24 T cell receptor beta chains sequenced from one sample in a study of T cell responses to AZD1222 COVID-19 vaccine. Clones were read by immunoSEQ multiplex PCR, and TCRdb kept only the in-frame ones, dropping some. The sample lists approximately 100,000 clones, nearly 90% occurring once. The sequenced sample was peripheral blood, obtained on day 0 of MenACWY control vaccination. Every receptor here comes from an adult in good health.

For this clone: The junction departs from germline at one end; a sequencing error may be responsible. This chain joins TRBV28 and TRBJ1-2, with unresolved D. The V gene's germline CDR1 is MDHEN and CDR2 SYDVKM. The CDR3 length is 15 residues. Here the CDR3 reads CASIIDGPHNYGHTF. CDR3 nucleotides: TGTGCCAGCATAATAGACGGGCCCCATAACTATGGCCACACCTTC.

This chain joins TRBV7-2 and TRBJ1-1, with a possible D match to TRBD1 (5 bases). V dropped 1 base and J dropped 4 bases, with 16 bases sitting between them. The germline V gene encodes CDR1 SGHTA and CDR2 FQGNSA. CDR3 length: 16 amino acids. CDR3 DNA: TGTGCCAGCAGCTTAGAGGCGCCGGGGGGTGGCACTGAAGCTTTCTTT. It translates to CASSLEAPGGGTEAFF.

This chain connects TRBV9 to TRBJ2-1; D is tentatively TRBD1 or TRBD2 (5 bases each). The length of the CDR3 is 18 residues. CDR1 SGDLS and CDR2 YYNGEE come from the germline V gene. V was trimmed by 1 base and J by 7 bases, leaving 24 bases between them. The CDR3 spells CASSVNHDMGRRGNEQFF. CDR3 nucleotide sequence: TGTGCCAGCAGCGTAAACCATGACATGGGGCGTCGAGGGAATGAGCAGTTCTTC.

In its sample, this clone was seen once. V gene TRBV30 combines with J gene TRBJ1-5; unclear D gene. V dropped 1 base and J dropped 6 bases, with 7 bases sitting between them. CDR1 is GTSNPN and CDR2 is SVGIG in the germline V gene (reference sequence). The CDR3 has 12 amino acids. CDR3 in amino acids: CAWSAPSQPQHF. CDR3 bases: TGTGCCTGGAGTGCTCCGAGTCAGCCCCAGCATTTT.

The chain uses TRBV6-2 or TRBV6-3 and TRBJ1-5; D possibly corresponds to TRBD1 (5 bases). Trimming took off 0 bases at V and 1 base at J, with 7 bases between the two ends. The CDR3 contains 15 residues. Germline V gives CDR1 MNHEY, CDR2 SVGEGT. CDR3 nucleotide sequence: TGTGCCAGCAGTTACTCATGGGGGAGCAATCAGCCCCAGCATTTT. Amino acid sequence: CASSYSWGSNQPQHF.

The V call is TRBV28, the J call TRBJ1-4; TRBD1 aligns across 7 bases. J was trimmed by 8 bases and V by 5 bases; bases with no gene match: 11. CDR1 and CDR2 (germline): MDHEN, SYDVKM. The CDR3 spans 15 residues. The CDR3 DNA reads TGTGCCAGCAGTATTTCTAGGCAGGGGGGGGAAAAACTGTTTTTT. Its protein product is CASSISRQGGEKLFF.

This chain connects TRBV7-9 to TRBJ1-6; D might be TRBD1 (6 bases). Looked up from germline, CDR1 is SEHNR and CDR2 is FQNEAQ (reference sequence). Trimming removed 6 bases at V and 9 bases at J, with 18 bases between. This CDR3 has 15 amino acids. The CDR3 nucleotides are TGTGCCAGCAGTTTTGGAGGGACAAGGCCTTCACCCCTCCACTTT. This codes for CASSFGGTRPSPLHF.

The chain joins TRBV7-2 to TRBJ2-7; D might be TRBD1 (5 bases). Looked up from germline, CDR1 is SGHTA and CDR2 is FQGNSA. V shed 2 bases and J shed 6 bases, with 20 bases lying between them. This CDR3 contains 16 residues. CDR3 amino acids: CASSLLLQGHKREQYF. The CDR3 coding sequence is TGTGCCAGCAGCTTACTGCTTCAGGGTCATAAACGCGAGCAGTACTTC. Filled out from reference TRBV7-2 and TRBJ2-7, the complete variable domain reads GAGVSQSPSNKVTEKGKDVELRCDPISGHTALYWYRQSLGQGLEFLIYFQGNSAPDKSGLPSDRFSAERTGGSVSTLTIQRTQQEDSAVYLCASSLLLQGHKREQYFGPGTRLTVT.

CDR3 nucleotide sequence: TGTGCCAGCAGCTTAGGAACTATAGGGAGCACTGAAGCTTTCTTT. Translated, it gives CASSLGTIGSTEAFF. This chain joins TRBV11-3 and TRBJ1-1; D uncertain. The length of the CDR3 is 15 residues. CDR1 and CDR2 (germline): SGHNT, YENEEA. The V gene lost 1 base and the J gene lost 4 bases, with 13 bases spanning the gap.

The chain links TRBV7-2 to TRBJ1-4; the D gene is possibly TRBD1 (6 bases). V lost 0 bases, J lost 4 bases, and 6 bases lay in between. From germline, CDR1 is SGHTA and CDR2 FQGNSA. The length of the CDR3 is 14 residues. The CDR3 sequence is CASSLAGGNEKLFF. In DNA, the CDR3 is TGTGCCAGCAGCTTAGCAGGGGGTAATGAAAAACTGTTTTTT.

The V gene is TRBV11-2, the J gene TRBJ2-1; TRBD2 matches 13 bases. The trim removed 1 base at V and 6 bases at J, leaving 3 bases unmatched. CDR1 is SGHAT and CDR2 is FQNNGV in the germline V gene. There are 16 residues in the CDR3. The CDR3 bases are TGTGCCAGCAGCTTAGCGACTAGCGGGGGGATCAATGAGCAGTTCTTC. It translates to CASSLATSGGINEQFF.

The rearrangement uses TRBV5-4 and TRBJ1-4; weak D call: TRBD1 (6 bases). The V end lost 4 bases, the J end lost 8 bases, and 12 bases lay between the germline ends. The CDR3 length is 13 residues. Germline V gene data show CDR1 as SGHNT and CDR2 as YYREEE (reference sequence). The CDR3 spells CASSAGGAEKLFF. The DNA for the CDR3 is TGTGCCAGCAGCGCCGGGGGGGCCGAAAAACTGTTTTTT.

The rearrangement joins TRBV30 to TRBJ1-5, with 7 positions matching TRBD1. In germline, CDR1 is GTSNPN, CDR2 SVGIG (reference sequence). The CDR3 spans 14 residues. Trimming took 3 bases from V and 7 from J; bases not matched to a gene: 9. The CDR3 bases are TGTGCCTGGAGCCCTACAGGGGACCACCAGCCCCAGCATTTT. It yields the protein CAWSPTGDHQPQHF.

V usage is TRBV19 and J usage is TRBJ1-4; 10 bases align to TRBD1. Unmatched junction bases numbered 0, after V lost 8 bases and J lost 3 bases. The CDR3 runs to 13 residues. CDR1 and CDR2 (germline): LNHDA, SQIVND (reference sequence). CDR3 in DNA: TGTGCCAGTGGACAGGGGGCTAATGAAAAACTGTTTTTT. Its protein product is CASGQGANEKLFF.

This sequence joins TRBV2 and TRBJ2-1, with unresolved D. V lost 3 bases and J 5 bases, leaving 8 bases between the germline ends. The CDR3 is 13 amino acids. Germline V gene lookup returns CDR1 SNHLY and CDR2 FYNNEI. The CDR3 coding sequence is TGTGCCAGCAGTGAGCTGAGAAACAATGAGCAGTTCTTC. This codes for CASSELRNNEQFF.

This chain links TRBV6-5 with TRBJ1-5; D perhaps matches TRBD1 (6 bases). Germline lookup yields CDR1 MNHEY and CDR2 SVGAGI. This CDR3 has 13 amino acids. Trimming shortened V by 7 bases and J by 4 bases, and 11 bases separated the two germline ends. CDR3 region: CASTGGTNQPQHF. Here the CDR3 DNA reads TGTGCCAGCACGGGGGGGACAAATCAGCCCCAGCATTTT.

V usage is TRBV10-1 and J usage is TRBJ2-3, with 8 bases that match TRBD2. CDR3 length: 15 residues. V shed 0 bases, J shed 8 bases, and the junction held 7 bases outside the gene matches. The germline V gene has CDR1 WNHNN and CDR2 SYGVQD (reference sequence). This CDR3 reads CASSESGRGGGTQYF. CDR3 bases: TGCGCCAGCAGTGAGTCTGGTCGGGGGGGAGGTACGCAGTATTTT.

The rearrangement links TRBV6-2 or TRBV6-3 to TRBJ2-7, with D hard to call. The V and J ends lost 2 bases and 3 bases respectively, with 14 bases between them. The CDR3 runs to 15 residues. Per the germline V gene, CDR1 is MNHEY and CDR2 is SVGEGT. The CDR3 sequence is CASSYPQQNDYEQYF. In DNA form, the CDR3 reads TGTGCCAGCAGTTACCCACAACAGAACGACTACGAGCAGTACTTC.

The chain combines TRBV3-1 (or the pseudogene TRBV3-2) with TRBJ1-1; 8 bases match TRBD1. V shed 3 bases, J shed 7 bases, and the junction held 4 bases outside the gene matches. Germline V CDR1 and CDR2: LGHDT, YNNKEL (reference sequence). This CDR3 comprises 13 residues. CDR3 sequence reads: CASSHQGAYEAFF. As DNA, the CDR3 is TGTGCCAGCAGCCACCAGGGGGCCTATGAAGCTTTCTTT.

This clone was observed a handful of times. The gene calls are TRBV12-3 or TRBV12-4 and TRBJ2-5, with 9 bases aligning to TRBD1. The CDR3 loop spans 13 amino acids. Trimming at V came to 6 bases and at J to 4 bases, leaving 3 bases not matched to a gene. The CDR3 reads CASRTTGGETQYF. The CDR3 region has the DNA TGTGCCAGCAGAACGACAGGGGGAGAGACCCAGTACTTC.

This rearrangement joins TRBV9 to TRBJ1-2, with a weak D call TRBD1 (5 bases). Per germline, CDR1 SGDLS and CDR2 YYNGEE. The CDR3 has 17 residues. V was cut by 1 base and J by 0 bases, with 16 bases left in between. In DNA form, the CDR3 reads TGTGCCAGCAGCGTATCGGACACTCTACCCGCTAACTATGGCTACACCTTC. Translated: CASSVSDTLPANYGYTF.

The J gene is TRBJ2-1, the V gene TRBV7-2, with 7 bases identical to TRBD2. CDR1 is SGHTA and CDR2 is FQGNSA in the germline V gene. V shed 1 base and J 10 bases; nucleotides not matched to a gene: 19. There are 18 residues in the CDR3. The CDR3 loop is CASSLVFGSGTTIPEQFF. For the CDR3, the DNA is TGTGCCAGCAGCTTAGTATTTGGGTCGGGGACTACCATTCCGGAGCAGTTCTTC.

The chain joins TRBV10-3 to TRBJ2-7, with 14 bases lining up with TRBD2. CDR1 and CDR2 (germline): ENHRY, SYGVKD. V lost 7 bases and J lost 5; bases outside the gene matches: 10. This CDR3 comprises 16 residues. CDR3 residues: CAINRGTSGGPNEQYF. The CDR3 DNA reads as TGTGCCATCAATCGAGGGACTAGCGGGGGACCCAACGAGCAGTACTTC.

The chain couples TRBV7-8 to TRBJ2-5; the D is unclear. V shed 0 bases and J shed 2 bases, with 10 bases lying between them. CDR3 length: 15 residues. Germline assignment: CDR1 SGHVS and CDR2 FQNEAQ. This CDR3 reads CASSLALAVQETQYF. The CDR3 nucleotides read TGTGCCAGCAGCTTAGCGCTGGCGGTGCAAGAGACCCAGTACTTC.